Following are 31 T cell receptor beta chains from one sample sequenced in a study of blood T cell repertoires in COVID-19 (TCRdb year 2020). To prepare the library, the immunoSEQ multiplex PCR assay was applied. TCRdb limited this immuneACCESS table to in-frame rearrangements with V and J called. A share of clones is missing; checked studies link under half to unresolved V genes, and the rest is unexplained. Recorded for this sample are 150,000 to 200,000 clones; about 74% of them occurred a single time. The ten largest clones add up to 7% to 10% of the sample. The sequencing input was peripheral blood. These receptors were collected from a man aged 55 to 69 with acute or convalescent COVID-19.

The chain carries TRBV5-5 and TRBJ2-5, with TRBD1 matching 8 bases. V lost 4 bases to trimming and J lost 5 bases; unmatched junction nucleotides: 7. The CDR3 is 14 amino acids. Germline CDR1 is SGHKS and CDR2 is YYEKEE (reference sequence). CDR3 sequence reads: CASSPRTGRETQYF. The CDR3 DNA is TGTGCCAGCAGCCCTAGGACAGGGAGGGAGACCCAGTACTTC.

The rearrangement uses TRBV5-1 and TRBJ1-6, with 7 bases identical to TRBD1. V lost 3 bases, J lost 9 bases, and 9 bases stayed unmatched. Germline CDR1 and CDR2: SGHRS and YFSETQ. This CDR3 has 15 amino acids. The CDR3, as DNA: TGCGCCAGCAGCTCGGCGGGACAGTCTGGTTCACCCCTCCACTTT. Translating gives CASSSAGQSGSPLHF.

This clone was seen once. This CDR3 is CASNAEGPGELFF. The CDR3 DNA reads as TGTGCCAGTAACGCCGAGGGCCCCGGGGAGCTGTTTTTT. The chain is built from TRBV19 and TRBJ2-2, with D possibly matching TRBD2 (5 bases). Germline V gene lookup returns CDR1 LNHDA and CDR2 SQIVND (reference sequence). Trimming left V 7 bases short and J 6 bases short, with 12 bases between. The CDR3 has 13 amino acids.

The chain combines TRBV15 with TRBJ2-1; tentative D call: TRBD1 (5 bases). V lost 1 base and J 4 bases, leaving 11 bases between the germline ends. In germline, CDR1 is LNHNV, CDR2 YYDKDF (reference sequence). The CDR3 length is 15 residues. Written as DNA, the CDR3 is TGTGCCACCAGCAGAGCCAGGGCCGTATACAATGAGCAGTTCTTC. It yields the protein CATSRARAVYNEQFF.

The chain employs TRBV5-4 and TRBJ2-1; D might be TRBD1 (5 bases). The V gene lost 4 bases and the J gene lost 4 bases, with 9 bases spanning the gap. This CDR3 is 13 amino acids long. The germline V gene encodes CDR1 SGHNT and CDR2 YYREEE (reference sequence). CDR3 nucleotide sequence: TGTGCCAGCAGCCTAGACAGATACAATGAGCAGTTCTTC. This codes for CASSLDRYNEQFF.

J is TRBJ1-2 and V is TRBV3-1 (or the pseudogene TRBV3-2), with 7 bases matching TRBD1. Looked up from germline, CDR1 is LGHDT and CDR2 is YNNKEL (reference sequence). This CDR3 has 12 amino acids. V lost 4 bases to trimming and J lost 5 bases; unmatched junction nucleotides: 1. Here the CDR3 DNA reads TGTGCCAGCAGCCGGGACAGTTATGGCTACACCTTC. Translated: CASSRDSYGYTF.

The chain employs TRBV5-1 and TRBJ1-2, with D uncertain. Germline-derived CDR1 and CDR2 are SGHRS and YFSETQ. The CDR3 runs 12 residues. The ends were cut back, 3 bases at V and 2 bases at J, with 5 bases in the middle. CDR3 sequence (DNA): TGCGCCAGCAGCTCCCAGAACTATGGCTACACCTTC. Translation: CASSSQNYGYTF.

The chain is built from TRBV3-1 (or the pseudogene TRBV3-2) and TRBJ2-3; 7 bases are shared with TRBD2. The length of the CDR3 is 14 residues. J was trimmed by 1 base and V by 2 bases; bases with no gene match: 0. Germline V CDR1 and CDR2: LGHDT, YNNKEL (reference sequence). CDR3: CASSQLAGTDTQYF. The CDR3 DNA is TGTGCCAGCAGCCAACTAGCGGGCACAGATACGCAGTATTTT.

This clone was seen once. The CDR3 region has the DNA TGCGCCAGCAGCACAGGGGACTATGGCTACACCTTC. This encodes CASSTGDYGYTF. This chain uses TRBV5-1 with TRBJ1-2; TRBD1 matches 7 bases. This CDR3 comprises 12 residues. Trimming cost V 4 bases and J 3 bases; bases outside gene matches: 0. Germline loops: CDR1 SGHRS, CDR2 YFSETQ.

This clone has a count of ten or more. The chain joins TRBV4-1 to TRBJ1-5; D gene ambiguous. The V end was cut by 3 bases, the J end by 6 bases, with 18 bases between. Germline V gene sequence: CDR1 MGHRA, CDR2 YSYEKL. This CDR3 region has 16 residues. The CDR3 DNA follows: TGCGCCAGCAGCCAGTACCTTTTCTTCGGGAGTCAGCCCCAGCATTTT. It is translated as CASSQYLFFGSQPQHF.

The CDR3 spells CAWTGNGNTIYF. As DNA, the CDR3 is TGTGCCTGGACAGGGAATGGAAACACCATATATTTT. The chain recombines TRBV30 with TRBJ1-3, with D tentatively TRBD1 (5 bases). The CDR3 is 12 amino acids. CDR1 and CDR2 (germline): GTSNPN, SVGIG (reference sequence). V gave up 4 bases and J gave up 3 bases, with 7 bases separating them.

This rearrangement joins TRBV6-2 or TRBV6-3 to TRBJ2-2, with 9 bases that match TRBD1. The V gene's germline CDR1 is MNHEY and CDR2 SVGEGT. Trimming cost V 5 bases and J 7 bases; bases outside gene matches: 11. CDR3 length equals 16 residues. The CDR3, as DNA: TGTGCCAGCAGTGACCACGGACAGGGGAAAGGCGGGGAGCTGTTTTTT. Translated: CASSDHGQGKGGELFF.

The CDR3 DNA sequence: TGTGCCAGCAGCCAAGGTGCGACAGCTAATAGCAATCAGCCCCAGCATTTT. Protein sequence: CASSQGATANSNQPQHF. The rearrangement joins TRBV3-1 (or the pseudogene TRBV3-2) to TRBJ1-5, with D perhaps TRBD1 (5 bases). Looked up from germline, CDR1 is LGHDT and CDR2 is YNNKEL (reference sequence). The CDR3 is 17 residues long. The V and J ends lost 1 base and 0 bases respectively, with 13 bases between them.

Here the CDR3 DNA reads TGCGCCAGCGGGACCCCCGGCAGGGGCCATGGCTACACCTTC. Translated, it gives CASGTPGRGHGYTF. The V and J genes are TRBV10-2 and TRBJ1-2; weak D call: TRBD1 (6 bases). The CDR3 has 14 residues. Germline V gene data show CDR1 as WSHSY and CDR2 as SAAADI. V gave up 8 bases and J gave up 6 bases, with 19 bases separating them.

This chain connects TRBV24-1 to TRBJ1-1; 7 nucleotides align to TRBD1. Germline CDR1 is KGHDR and CDR2 is SFDVKD. V shed 1 base and J 6 bases; nucleotides not matched to a gene: 4. The CDR3 runs 14 residues. Here the CDR3 reads CATSDFDRDSEAFF. The DNA of the CDR3 is TGTGCCACCAGTGATTTCGACAGGGATTCTGAAGCTTTCTTT.

The J gene is TRBJ2-6, the V gene TRBV29-1, with a weak D call TRBD2 (6 bases). The germline V and J ends were trimmed by 4 bases and 1 base, with 20 bases remaining between them. The CDR3 runs 18 residues. The V gene's germline CDR1 is SQVTM and CDR2 ANQGSEA. The CDR3 DNA sequence: TGCAGCGTTGTTGCGGGATCGACGTTTAGGTCTGGGGCCAACGTCCTGACTTTC. Protein product: CSVVAGSTFRSGANVLTF.

The V call is TRBV6-5, the J call TRBJ2-5; D gene uncertain. The CDR3 runs 14 residues. Germline V gives CDR1 MNHEY, CDR2 SVGAGI. Deletions cut 2 bases from V and 0 bases from J, with 7 bases between. The CDR3 spells CASSYGPNQETQYF. Written as DNA, the CDR3 is TGTGCCAGCAGTTACGGGCCCAACCAAGAGACCCAGTACTTC.

This clone appeared a few times. This rearrangement joins TRBV24-1 to TRBJ2-3, with D possibly being TRBD1 (6 bases). Germline CDR1 reads KGHDR; CDR2 reads SFDVKD. Trimming took 4 bases from V and 5 from J, leaving 9 bases between them. CDR3 length: 13 residues. The DNA of the CDR3 is TGTGCCACCAGTGACCCGGACAGAGATACGCAGTATTTT. Translated, it gives CATSDPDRDTQYF.

This clone has a handful of counts. The J gene is TRBJ2-3, the V gene TRBV7-3; TRBD2 aligns across 7 bases. CDR3 size: 14 residues. Per the germline V gene, CDR1 is SGHTA and CDR2 is FQGTGA. The ends lost 5 bases at V and 6 bases at J; junction bases unmatched: 8. CDR3 DNA: TGTGCCAGCAGCCCTGGACTAGTATCGGATACGCAGTATTTT. Translated: CASSPGLVSDTQYF.

V is TRBV5-4 and J is TRBJ1-3; a possible D gene is TRBD1 (6 bases). Germline CDR1 is SGHNT and CDR2 is YYREEE (reference sequence). The CDR3 contains 16 residues. V was trimmed by 4 bases and J by 6 bases, leaving 20 bases between them. In DNA, the CDR3 is TGTGCCAGCAGCCGCATGCCTCGGGACATCTTAAACACCATATATTTT. Its translation is CASSRMPRDILNTIYF.

This clone has just a few counts. This chain joins TRBV12-3 or TRBV12-4 and TRBJ1-1; the D is unclear. Trimming left V 1 base short and J 8 bases short, with 11 bases between. The CDR3 runs to 13 residues. DNA of the CDR3: TGTGCCAGCAGTTTAGGTGTTGACGGGGAAGCTTTCTTT. Its translation: CASSLGVDGEAFF.

The V gene is TRBV5-4, the J gene TRBJ2-2; D is ambiguous. The CDR3 length is 11 residues. The V and J ends lost 2 bases and 7 bases respectively, with 3 bases between them. Germline V CDR1 and CDR2: SGHNT, YYREEE (reference sequence). CDR3: CASSFRGELFF. CDR3 nucleotide sequence: TGTGCCAGCAGCTTTCGCGGGGAGCTGTTTTTT.

Remarks on this clone: One base away lies a much larger clone, so this may be a sequencing read error. At the DNA level, this CDR3 is encoded by other sequences in the same sample as well. The rearrangement links TRBV6-1 to TRBJ1-5, with D perhaps matching TRBD1 (6 bases). In germline, CDR1 is MNHNS, CDR2 SASEGT. The CDR3 runs 14 residues. Trimming pared 1 base from V and 3 bases from J, leaving 7 bases between. In DNA, the CDR3 is TGTGCCAGCAGTGAAGGACAGGCCAATCAGCCCCAGCATTTT. As protein: CASSEGQANQPQHF.

This chain connects TRBV30 to TRBJ2-5; TRBD1 agrees at 9 bases. Germline CDR1 is GTSNPN and CDR2 is SVGIG (reference sequence). With 3 bases clipped from V and 4 bases from J, the junction kept 3 bases outside the gene matches. This CDR3 contains 13 residues. CDR3 residues: CAWSGTGRETQYF. CDR3 DNA: TGTGCCTGGAGCGGGACAGGGAGAGAGACCCAGTACTTC. Complete variable domain (other parts from reference TRBV30 and TRBJ2-5): SQTIHQWPATLVQPVGSPLSLECTVEGTSNPNLYWYRQAAGRGLQLLFYSVGIGQISSEVPQNLSASRPQDRQFILSSKKLLLSDSGFYLCAWSGTGRETQYFGPGTRLLVL.

This CDR3 is CASSDDRGPVGGYTF. The CDR3 bases are TGTGCCAGCAGCGACGACAGGGGACCTGTCGGCGGCTACACCTTC. The chain carries TRBV9 and TRBJ1-2, with TRBD1 identical over 8 bases. V dropped 3 bases and J dropped 8; count of bases not matched to a gene: 12. CDR1 SGDLS and CDR2 YYNGEE come from the germline V gene. This CDR3 has 15 amino acids.

The rearrangement uses TRBV5-1 and TRBJ1-2; TRBD1 is a possible D gene (6 bases). This CDR3 spans 13 amino acids. Germline V CDR1 and CDR2: SGHRS, YFSETQ. V lost 0 bases to trimming and J lost 8 bases, with 11 bases between them. DNA for the CDR3: TGCGCCAGCAGCTTGGGAGGGGGTGTCGGCTACACCTTC. Protein product: CASSLGGGVGYTF.

The chain links TRBV6-5 to TRBJ2-1, with 9 bases lining up with TRBD1. The ends lost 6 bases at V and 9 bases at J; junction bases unmatched: 9. This CDR3 is 14 amino acids long. Germline V lookup: CDR1 MNHEY, CDR2 SVGAGI. The CDR3 loop reads CASSPGTGFSEQFF. As DNA, the CDR3 is TGTGCCAGCAGCCCCGGGACAGGGTTTAGTGAGCAGTTCTTC.

The chain has TRBV29-1 and TRBJ2-1, with D possibly TRBD1 on 5 matching bases. This CDR3 spans 17 amino acids. The germline gives CDR1 SQVTM, CDR2 ANQGSEA. V was pared by 1 base and J by 4 bases, with 20 bases between. CDR3 amino acids: CSVEAGGAFREYNEQFF. CDR3 DNA sequence: TGCAGCGTTGAAGCGGGTGGGGCTTTCCGCGAGTACAATGAGCAGTTCTTC.

The chain recombines TRBV14 with TRBJ2-3; D gene ambiguous. Germline V gene lookup returns CDR1 SGHDN and CDR2 FVKESK. Trimming removed 1 base from V and 3 bases from J, with 5 bases in between. The CDR3 totals 13 residues. CDR3 sequence (DNA): TGTGCCAGCAGCCAAGTACGGACAGATACGCAGTATTTT. Translating gives CASSQVRTDTQYF.

Concerning this clone: Other DNA variants within this sample encode the same CDR3. The chain is built from TRBV7-2 and TRBJ1-1; TRBD1 matches at 7 bases. The germline CDR1 and CDR2 sequences are SGHTA and FQGNSA. With V trimmed by 5 bases and J by 2 bases, 5 bases remained unmatched. The CDR3 extends over 14 amino acids. In DNA form, the CDR3 reads TGTGCCAGCAGCCTGGGACAGCTTAACACTGAAGCTTTCTTT. This sequence encodes CASSLGQLNTEAFF.

The chain is built from TRBV9 and TRBJ2-7, with 7 bases matching TRBD1. CDR1 is SGDLS, CDR2 YYNGEE, per germline. The CDR3 totals 16 residues. V shed 4 bases, J shed 3 bases, and the junction held 13 bases outside the gene matches. The CDR3 sequence is CASSPIAGTALYEQYF. The CDR3 nucleotides read TGTGCCAGCAGCCCAATCGCCGGGACAGCCCTCTACGAGCAGTACTTC.